This T cell receptor (beta chain) was obtained from a study of T cell responses to AZD1222 COVID-19 vaccine. As concerns this clone: No antigen is known for it.

Sequencing was performed with immunoSEQ multiplex PCR; in TCRdb, only in-frame clones are kept and a portion is missing. Seen here are 200,000 to 250,000 clones, approximately 94% observed once, and the top ten hold about 1%. Study-wide points: After two AZD1222 doses, spike-specific TCR breadth and depth rose versus day 0.

Sequencing was performed on peripheral blood, taken on day 0 of MenACWY control vaccination. The sequence was obtained from an adult in good health.

CDR3 sequence reads: CASGRGMGNTIYF. The CDR3 nucleotides read TGTGCCTCCGGCAGGGGAATGGGAAACACCATATATTTT. The V gene is TRBV28, the J gene TRBJ1-3, with a possible D match to TRBD1 (6 bases). This CDR3 spans 13 amino acids. Trimming took 11 bases from V and 4 from J, leaving 15 bases between them. CDR1 is MDHEN and CDR2 is SYDVKM in the germline V gene. The full variable domain, its missing parts supplied by reference TRBV28 and TRBJ1-3, is DVKVTQSSRYLVKRTGEKVFLECVQDMDHENMFWYRQDPGLGLRLIYFSYDVKMKEKGDIPEGYSVSREKKERFSLILESASTNQTSMYLCASGRGMGNTIYFGEGSWLTVV.